These 20 T cell receptor beta chains were sequenced from one sample in a study of shared clonotypes between healthy human individuals. The data were produced by immunoSEQ multiplex PCR, yet TCRdb's version contains in-frame clones alone and is incomplete. The table records around 2.1 million clones, under 95% of them present only once. CD45RO-negative, CCR7-selected cells formed the naive CD8 fraction, which excluded terminally differentiated effector memory CD45RA+ cells. Source material: naive CD8+ T cells from PBMCs. Receptors originate from a man aged 18 to 30 in good health. Some clones in this sample may be carry-over from other donors' samples.

This clone was detected a few times. Other DNA sequences in this sample translate to the same CDR3. The chain is built from TRBV4-1 and TRBJ1-2, with D possibly matching TRBD1 (6 bases). Germline lookup yields CDR1 MGHRA and CDR2 YSYEKL. There are 15 residues in the CDR3. V was cut by 0 bases and J by 0 bases, with 8 bases left in between. CDR3 nucleotides: TGCGCCAGCAGCCAAGAGAGGGGGGCTAACTATGGCTACACCTTC. Translation gives CASSQERGANYGYTF.

The chain joins TRBV27 to TRBJ2-7; 13 nucleotides align to TRBD2. Trimming cost V 6 bases and J 4 bases; bases outside gene matches: 9. The CDR3 covers 16 residues. Germline lookup yields CDR1 MNHEY and CDR2 SMNVEV (reference sequence). The chain's CDR3 is CASRDRGLAGVYEQYF. The CDR3 DNA follows: TGTGCCAGCAGAGATAGAGGACTAGCGGGAGTATACGAGCAGTACTTC.

This clone was counted between two and nine times. The CDR3 here is CASSFPAGWNTEAFF. The CDR3 bases are TGTGCCAGCAGTTTCCCCGCGGGCTGGAACACTGAAGCTTTCTTT. The genes are TRBV6-5 and TRBJ1-1; no clear D. The ends were cut back, 4 bases at V and 1 base at J, with 13 bases in the middle. Germline assignment: CDR1 MNHEY and CDR2 SVGAGI. This CDR3 has 15 residues.

This clone came up once. The chain employs TRBV12-5 and TRBJ2-2, with D perhaps TRBD2 (6 bases). The CDR3 is made up of 20 amino acids. The germline V gene has CDR1 LGHNT and CDR2 FRNRAP. V was trimmed by 0 bases and J by 7 bases, leaving 27 bases between them. Written as DNA, the CDR3 is TGTGCTAGTGGTTTGGTCGGTCATAATGGCGCGGGACTGGAAGTCGGGGAGCTGTTTTTT. Translation: CASGLVGHNGAGLEVGELFF.

In regard to this clone: One junction end disagrees with the germline gene, perhaps due to a read error. The chain joins TRBV13 to TRBJ2-1; a weak D match, TRBD1 (6 bases). Germline V gives CDR1 PRHDT, CDR2 FYEKMQ (reference sequence). The CDR3 is made up of 12 amino acids. CDR3 coding DNA: TGTGCCAGCAGCCCGAGGGACACGCAGGTCCTCTTC. It encodes CASSPRDTQVLF.

The chain couples TRBV6-5 to TRBJ1-5, with D uncertain. The CDR3 totals 13 residues. The ends were cut back, 0 bases at V and 6 bases at J, with 6 bases in the middle. Germline V gene lookup returns CDR1 MNHEY and CDR2 SVGAGI. The DNA for the CDR3 is TGTGCCAGCAGTTACTCTGTAGGTCAGCCCCAGCATTTT. It translates to CASSYSVGQPQHF.

The rearrangement links TRBV19 to TRBJ2-7; 9 nucleotides agree with TRBD1. The germline gives CDR1 LNHDA, CDR2 SQIVND (reference sequence). This CDR3 comprises 13 residues. V dropped 7 bases and J dropped 3; count of bases not matched to a gene: 4. This CDR3 is CASNPTGGYEQYF. CDR3 nucleotide sequence: TGTGCCAGTAACCCGACAGGGGGCTACGAGCAGTACTTC.

This clone has only one observation. V gene TRBV9 combines with J gene TRBJ2-1; 15 nucleotides line up with TRBD2. The CDR3 totals 19 residues. Losses at the gene ends were 0 bases for V and 8 bases for J; bases not matched to a gene: 12. The germline V gene has CDR1 SGDLS and CDR2 YYNGEE. CDR3 nucleotides: TGTGCCAGCAGCGTAGAGCCCGGACTAGCGGGAGGGCGAGGGTATGAGCAGTTCTTC. Its protein product is CASSVEPGLAGGRGYEQFF.

A note on this clone: Other nucleotide sequences from this sample produce the same CDR3. The chain has TRBV27 and TRBJ2-7; TRBD1 is a possible D gene (6 bases). Germline CDR1 reads MNHEY; CDR2 reads SMNVEV (reference sequence). The ends were cut back, 5 bases at V and 6 bases at J, with 11 bases in the middle. CDR3 size: 12 residues. The CDR3 bases are TGTGCCAGCAGTCCACTAGGGGGCGAGCAGTACTTC. Protein product: CASSPLGGEQYF.

This clone was observed a single time. The chain joins TRBV4-1 to TRBJ2-7; the D gene is possibly TRBD1 (6 bases). Trimming left V 0 bases short and J 0 bases short, with 15 bases between. Germline V lookup: CDR1 MGHRA, CDR2 YSYEKL. This CDR3 has 17 residues. CDR3 in DNA: TGCGCCAGCAGCCAAGAGACAGACAGGAGCCACTCCTACGAGCAGTACTTC. Its protein is CASSQETDRSHSYEQYF.

Details on this clone: This sample also contains other DNA sequences that code for the same CDR3. The chain carries TRBV4-1 and TRBJ2-7; D uncertain. In germline, CDR1 is MGHRA, CDR2 YSYEKL. V was clipped by 1 base and J by 0 bases, with 10 bases between them. The length of the CDR3 is 15 residues. The CDR3 spells CASSQVDRSSYEQYF. CDR3 sequence (DNA): TGCGCCAGCAGCCAAGTAGACCGATCCTCCTACGAGCAGTACTTC.

The genes are TRBV27 and TRBJ1-5, with 7 nucleotides matching TRBD1. Germline V CDR1 and CDR2: MNHEY, SMNVEV (reference sequence). The CDR3 loop spans 14 amino acids. Trimming at V came to 5 bases and at J to 0 bases, leaving 1 base not matched to a gene. As DNA, the CDR3 is TGTGCCAGCAGTACAGGGGATAGCAATCAGCCCCAGCATTTT. This translates into CASSTGDSNQPQHF.

The chain uses TRBV5-6 and TRBJ2-7; TRBD1 aligns across 10 bases. In germline, CDR1 is SGHDT, CDR2 YYEEEE. J gave up 5 bases and V 2 bases, and 4 bases lay outside the gene matches. CDR3 length equals 14 residues. As DNA, the CDR3 is TGTGCCAGCAGCTTTGGGACAGGGGATAACGAGCAGTACTTC. Amino acid sequence: CASSFGTGDNEQYF.

On this clone: Mismatch with germline at one junction end may stem from a read error. The chain combines TRBV2 with TRBJ2-1; D possibly corresponds to TRBD2 (7 bases). Germline V gene data show CDR1 as SNHLY and CDR2 as FYNNEI. The CDR3 loop spans 15 amino acids. The CDR3 reads CASSEALGLARGGVF. DNA of the CDR3: TGTGCCAGCAGTGAAGCGTTGGGCCTAGCCCGAGGGGGGGTCTTC.

The chain joins TRBV4-1 to TRBJ1-1; perhaps TRBD1 as D (5 bases). This CDR3 is built from 14 residues. The V end was cut by 4 bases, the J end by 11 bases, with 20 bases between. Germline V gene lookup returns CDR1 MGHRA and CDR2 YSYEKL. The CDR3: CASSPGGAVNRAFF. In nucleotides, the CDR3 is TGCGCCAGCAGCCCCGGCGGGGCGGTAAATCGGGCTTTCTTT.

The chain uses TRBV27 and TRBJ2-7; 7 positions agree with TRBD1. The CDR3 loop spans 16 amino acids. CDR1 MNHEY and CDR2 SMNVEV come from the germline V gene (reference sequence). Trimming removed 5 bases from V and 0 bases from J; junction bases left unmatched: 10. The CDR3 region has the DNA TGTGCCAGCAGTCCCGCTCTGACAGGGTTCTCCTACGAGCAGTACTTC. It translates to CASSPALTGFSYEQYF.

CDR3 loop: CASSPPRGNEQYF. CDR3 sequence (DNA): TGTGCCAGCAGTCCCCCCCGGGGAAACGAGCAGTACTTC. V gene TRBV28 combines with J gene TRBJ2-7; tentatively, D is TRBD2 (5 bases). Looked up from germline, CDR1 is MDHEN and CDR2 is SYDVKM. Trimming shortened V by 5 bases and J by 5 bases, and 13 bases separated the two germline ends. This CDR3 has 13 residues.

The chain joins TRBV28 to TRBJ2-1, with TRBD1 identical over 8 bases. The germline CDR1 and CDR2 sequences are MDHEN and SYDVKM. The J segment lost 4 bases and the V segment lost 5 bases, leaving 10 bases of the junction unmatched. The CDR3 has 16 residues. CDR3 sequence: CASSPIDRGIYNEQFF. In nucleotides, the CDR3 is TGTGCCAGCAGTCCAATAGACAGGGGAATATACAATGAGCAGTTCTTC.

As concerns this clone: Other DNA sequences in the sample encode the same CDR3. V gene TRBV7-2 combines with J gene TRBJ2-7; a weak D match, TRBD1 (5 bases). Looked up from germline, CDR1 is SGHTA and CDR2 is FQGNSA. Trimming took 4 bases from V and 1 from J, leaving 11 bases between them. CDR3 length: 14 amino acids. CDR3 DNA: TGTGCCAGCAGCTCGGGTGACAGTTCCTACGAGCAGTACTTC. Translated: CASSSGDSSYEQYF.

The chain recombines TRBV30 with TRBJ2-3, with D possibly TRBD1 on 6 matching bases. The CDR3 has 12 amino acids. V dropped 4 bases and J dropped 12 bases, with 17 bases sitting between them. Germline CDR1 and CDR2: GTSNPN and SVGIG (reference sequence). CDR3 sequence (DNA): TGTGCCTGGACACCGACAGGAGGTGGACAGTATTTT. Protein sequence: CAWTPTGGGQYF.